Below, 10 T cell receptor beta chains from the same sample are listed, as sequenced in a study of blood T cell repertoires in COVID-19 (dated by TCRdb to the early 2020s). Library prep was done by the immunoSEQ multiplex PCR assay. TCRdb mirrors the immuneACCESS table, restricted to in-frame sequences. Some clones are absent from its copies; in checked studies, under half trace to an unresolved V gene, and the reason for the others is unknown. This sample has fewer than 300,000 clones in its table, and approximately 91% of those were observed once. Of the sample, 2% to 3% is held by the ten largest clones. Sequences were obtained from peripheral blood. The receptors here all came from a person under 30 with COVID-19, enrolled during active disease.

This chain uses TRBV2 with TRBJ2-1; possible D gene TRBD1, 6 bases. V was cut by 4 bases and J by 4 bases, with 23 bases left in between. The germline V gene encodes CDR1 SNHLY and CDR2 FYNNEI. This CDR3 has 18 residues. This CDR3 is CASSAHRGQLNRYNEQFF. The CDR3 DNA reads as TGTGCCAGCAGTGCACACCGGGGACAACTAAACCGGTACAATGAGCAGTTCTTC.

The chain carries TRBV7-2 and TRBJ1-3; weak D call: TRBD1 (5 bases). The CDR3 has 19 amino acids. Germline V CDR1 and CDR2: SGHTA, FQGNSA. Trimming took off 5 bases at V and 0 bases at J, with 23 bases between the two ends. The CDR3 DNA sequence: TGTGCCAGCAGCCCAACCTATCTAACAGGTGCCTTCTCTGGAAACACCATATATTTT. Protein sequence: CASSPTYLTGAFSGNTIYF.

V is TRBV9 and J is TRBJ2-3; 7 bases map to TRBD2. Losses at the gene ends were 1 base for V and 4 bases for J; bases not matched to a gene: 6. This CDR3 contains 15 residues. Per germline, CDR1 SGDLS and CDR2 YYNGEE. This chain's CDR3 is CASSVYPSGSDTQYF. The CDR3 nucleotides are TGTGCCAGCAGCGTATATCCTAGCGGATCAGATACGCAGTATTTT.

This clone is a singleton in its sample. V usage is TRBV11-2 and J usage is TRBJ2-6; 11 bases align to TRBD1. The CDR3 sequence is 17 residues long. With V trimmed by 4 bases and J by 0 bases, 2 bases remained unmatched. Germline CDR1 and CDR2: SGHAT and FQNNGV. CDR3 in amino acids: CASSYGTGGSGANVLTF. For the CDR3, the DNA is TGTGCCAGCAGCTACGGGACAGGGGGCTCTGGGGCCAACGTCCTGACTTTC.

This clone has just one count. J is TRBJ2-7 and V is TRBV29-1; 8 bases fit TRBD1. The germline V gene has CDR1 SQVTM and CDR2 ANQGSEA. Losses at the gene ends were 4 bases for V and 2 bases for J; bases not matched to a gene: 7. CDR3 length equals 14 residues. CDR3 nucleotide sequence: TGCAGCGTTGTCCCCGGACAGGGAACCTACGAGCAGTACTTC. It translates to CSVVPGQGTYEQYF.

The chain joins TRBV4-1 to TRBJ2-7; D possibly corresponds to TRBD2 (6 bases). Germline-derived CDR1 and CDR2 are MGHRA and YSYEKL. V lost 3 bases to trimming and J lost 2 bases, with 17 bases between them. The CDR3 contains 16 residues. CDR3 DNA sequence: TGCGCCAGCAGCCAGGACGATGGGACGGGAGCCTACGAGCAGTACTTC. Protein sequence: CASSQDDGTGAYEQYF.

The chain is built from TRBV2 and TRBJ2-2, with 7 bases lining up with TRBD2. Germline-derived CDR1 and CDR2 are SNHLY and FYNNEI. After removal of 6 bases from V and 1 base from J, the junction contained 2 bases not matched to a gene. The length of the CDR3 is 14 residues. In nucleotides, the CDR3 is TGTGCCAGCAGGCCTAGCGGGAACACCGGGGAGCTGTTTTTT. Protein product: CASRPSGNTGELFF.

Only one count was recorded for this clone. CDR3 region: CASSSRLSEQFF. CDR3 coding DNA: TGTGCCAGTAGTTCCCGGTTGAGTGAGCAGTTCTTC. The chain employs TRBV19 and TRBJ2-1; D is undetermined. The V and J ends lost 5 bases and 9 bases respectively, with 11 bases between them. There are 12 residues in the CDR3. Germline loops: CDR1 LNHDA, CDR2 SQIVND (reference sequence).

The V gene is TRBV10-3, the J gene TRBJ2-7; 8 positions match TRBD1. The germline gives CDR1 ENHRY, CDR2 SYGVKD. V gave up 10 bases and J gave up 7 bases; unmatched junction bases: 21. This CDR3 is 16 amino acids long. In nucleotides, the CDR3 is TGTGCCACATCTTTGACAGGGGACATGGTTGTCGTGGAGCAGTACTTC. Its protein is CATSLTGDMVVVEQYF.

This chain links TRBV19 with TRBJ2-1, with D tentatively TRBD2 (5 bases). Trimming stripped 4 bases from V and 10 bases from J, with 14 bases between. Germline CDR1 is LNHDA and CDR2 is SQIVND (reference sequence). CDR3 length: 13 amino acids. The CDR3 coding sequence is TGTGCCAGTAGTAGGACCCCTAGGGAGGAGCAGTTCTTC. Protein: CASSRTPREEQFF.